What follows are 25 T cell receptor beta chains derived from one specimen sequenced in a study of blood T cell repertoires in COVID-19. TCRdb's copy holds only in-frame clones and misses some; the assay was immunoSEQ multiplex PCR. The sample shows approximately 290,000 clones, 85% to 90% of them seen only once. The specimen was PBMCs or T cells enriched from blood (not recorded which). Receptors originate from a woman aged 18-29 years with acute COVID-19.

The chain's CDR3 is CSASSDSPYYGYTF. Written as DNA, the CDR3 is TGCAGTGCTAGTTCCGACAGTCCTTACTATGGCTACACCTTC. The chain combines TRBV20-1 with TRBJ1-2, with a weak D call TRBD1 (5 bases). Germline CDR1 is DFQATT and CDR2 is SNEGSKA (reference sequence). The germline V and J ends were trimmed by 3 bases and 3 bases, with 14 bases remaining between them. The CDR3 loop spans 14 amino acids.

The chain is built from TRBV28 and TRBJ1-5; D possibly corresponds to TRBD1 (6 bases). This CDR3 spans 16 amino acids. V was shortened by 3 bases and J by 5 bases, with 17 bases between the two germline ends. Germline lookup yields CDR1 MDHEN and CDR2 SYDVKM. The CDR3 region is CASSFYGRGSDQPQHF. CDR3 in DNA: TGTGCCAGCAGTTTTTACGGCAGGGGTTCCGATCAGCCCCAGCATTTT.

This clone was seen only a few times. The chain has TRBV29-1 and TRBJ1-2, with D possibly matching TRBD1 (5 bases). Trimming took 5 bases from V and 2 from J, leaving 18 bases between them. The CDR3 spans 15 residues. The germline CDR1 and CDR2 sequences are SQVTM and ANQGSEA. CDR3 coding DNA: TGCAGCGTTACGAGGGGAGCGGGGGAAAACTATGGCTACACCTTC. Translated, it gives CSVTRGAGENYGYTF.

The CDR3 coding sequence is TGCGCCAGCAGCCAAGATTGGGGAGGGAATCAGCCCCAGCATTTT. Encoded protein: CASSQDWGGNQPQHF. The chain combines TRBV4-1 with TRBJ1-5; no definite D call. Per germline, CDR1 MGHRA and CDR2 YSYEKL. The CDR3 sequence is 15 residues long. Trimming removed 0 bases from V and 4 bases from J, with 10 bases in between.

The chain is built from TRBV19 and TRBJ2-3, with a weak D call TRBD2 (5 bases). CDR1 LNHDA and CDR2 SQIVND come from the germline V gene (reference sequence). CDR3 length: 13 amino acids. V was cut by 6 bases and J by 5 bases, with 12 bases left in between. This CDR3 reads CASSGVFGDTQYF. The CDR3 DNA sequence: TGTGCCAGTAGCGGGGTATTCGGAGATACGCAGTATTTT.

The chain uses TRBV11-3 and TRBJ2-1, with 13 bases lining up with TRBD2. Germline trimming cut 0 bases from V and 3 bases from J; bases unmatched to any gene: 14. The CDR3 sequence is 21 residues long. From germline, CDR1 is SGHNT and CDR2 YENEEA. CDR3 DNA sequence: TGTGCCAGCAGCTTAGATGGACTAGGGGGACTAGCGGGGTTCTACTACAATGAGCAGTTCTTC. Encoded protein: CASSLDGLGGLAGFYYNEQFF.

V usage is TRBV5-1 and J usage is TRBJ2-7; 12 bases agree with TRBD2. The CDR3 is made up of 16 amino acids. Trimming took 6 bases from V and 8 from J; bases not matched to a gene: 15. Germline V gives CDR1 SGHRS, CDR2 YFSETQ. The CDR3 nucleotides are TGCGCCAGCACTTTTTCGACTAGCGGGAGTATCGTAAAGCAGTACTTC. This gives the protein CASTFSTSGSIVKQYF.

The rearrangement joins TRBV19 to TRBJ2-1, with TRBD2 matching over 11 bases. Germline V gives CDR1 LNHDA, CDR2 SQIVND (reference sequence). There are 16 residues in the CDR3. Germline trimming cut 3 bases from V and 7 bases from J; bases unmatched to any gene: 8. CDR3 sequence: CASSITSGRPINEQFF. CDR3 nucleotide sequence: TGTGCCAGTAGTATTACTAGCGGGAGACCTATTAATGAGCAGTTCTTC.

The table lists this clone with a count of one. The chain's CDR3 is CASSFSGAGSYEQYF. The CDR3, as DNA: TGTGCCAGCAGTTTTAGCGGGGCCGGGTCCTACGAGCAGTACTTC. The rearrangement uses TRBV28 and TRBJ2-7; 8 bases are shared with TRBD2. Germline CDR1 reads MDHEN; CDR2 reads SYDVKM. The length of the CDR3 is 15 residues. The V segment lost 3 bases and the J segment 1 base; nucleotides outside the gene matches: 5. Full variable domain (outside the CDR3, taken from reference TRBV28 and TRBJ2-7): DVKVTQSSRYLVKRTGEKVFLECVQDMDHENMFWYRQDPGLGLRLIYFSYDVKMKEKGDIPEGYSVSREKKERFSLILESASTNQTSMYLCASSFSGAGSYEQYFGPGTRLTVT.

The chain is built from TRBV6-5 and TRBJ1-1, with D tentatively TRBD1 (6 bases). CDR3 size: 13 residues. With 4 bases removed from V and 3 bases from J, the gap between germline ends came to 9 bases. Germline loops: CDR1 MNHEY, CDR2 SVGAGI. The CDR3 sequence is CASSFYRDTEAFF. CDR3 DNA sequence: TGTGCCAGCAGTTTCTACAGGGACACTGAAGCTTTCTTT.

J is TRBJ2-3 and V is TRBV7-9; 8 bases are shared with TRBD1. CDR1 and CDR2 (germline): SEHNR, FQNEAQ (reference sequence). The CDR3 length is 16 residues. V lost 4 bases and J lost 0; bases outside the gene matches: 6. CDR3 nucleotide sequence: TGTGCCAGCAGCTCCCCGGGACAGGAGAGCACAGATACGCAGTATTTT. It specifies CASSSPGQESTDTQYF.

This clone was found a few times. The rearrangement uses TRBV10-3 and TRBJ2-5, with 7 bases lining up with TRBD1. Germline lookup yields CDR1 ENHRY and CDR2 SYGVKD. The trim removed 0 bases at V and 5 bases at J, leaving 15 bases unmatched. This CDR3 has 18 residues. The CDR3 DNA reads TGTGCCATCAGTGAGTCCGCGCCGACAGGGCTAACGGGGGAGACCCAGTACTTC. Protein sequence: CAISESAPTGLTGETQYF.

This sequence joins TRBV27 and TRBJ2-1; weak D call: TRBD2 (5 bases). Germline-derived CDR1 and CDR2 are MNHEY and SMNVEV (reference sequence). The length of the CDR3 is 16 residues. The V end was cut by 4 bases, the J end by 6 bases, with 19 bases between. The CDR3 DNA reads TGTGCCAGCAGTTATGGAGAGGGCCGGCCGGGCAATGAGCAGTTCTTC. Residues: CASSYGEGRPGNEQFF.

The CDR3 loop is CASSMRTGGVSPLHF. The DNA of the CDR3 is TGTGCCAGCAGTATGCGGACAGGGGGCGTATCACCCCTCCACTTT. The V and J genes are TRBV27 and TRBJ1-6; 11 bases fit TRBD1. There are 15 residues in the CDR3. CDR1 is MNHEY and CDR2 is SMNVEV in the germline V gene (reference sequence). Trimming at V came to 5 bases and at J to 10 bases, leaving 7 bases not matched to a gene.

This clone was counted at least ten times. As DNA, the CDR3 is TGTGCCATGCTAACCATGGGCACAGGGGGTTTTCATAATTCACCCCTCCACTTT. Its protein product is CAMLTMGTGGFHNSPLHF. The rearrangement uses TRBV21-1 and TRBJ1-6; the table assigns TRBD1, which was not confirmed against the DNA. TRBV21-1 constitutes a pseudogene. The CDR3 spans 18 residues.

The genes are TRBV28 and TRBJ2-7, with 11 bases that match TRBD2. The V and J ends lost 3 bases and 3 bases, in that order; junction bases with no gene match: 13. Per the germline V gene, CDR1 is MDHEN and CDR2 is SYDVKM. CDR3 length: 18 amino acids. CDR3 region: CASSLVLAGARRVYEQYF. In DNA form, the CDR3 reads TGTGCCAGCAGTTTGGTACTAGCGGGAGCTAGAAGGGTCTACGAGCAGTACTTC.

Only a few counts were recorded for this clone. V is TRBV28 and J is TRBJ1-5; D unresolved. Germline V gives CDR1 MDHEN, CDR2 SYDVKM. CDR3 length: 17 amino acids. The germline V and J ends were trimmed by 6 bases and 1 base, with 19 bases remaining between them. The CDR3 protein is CASRTPRLRESNQPQHF. The CDR3 coding sequence is TGTGCCAGCAGGACCCCAAGGTTAAGGGAGAGCAATCAGCCCCAGCATTTT.

J is TRBJ2-7 and V is TRBV6-6, with D possibly TRBD2 on 5 matching bases. Trimming left V 0 bases short and J 0 bases short, with 6 bases between. Germline V gene sequence: CDR1 MNHNY, CDR2 SVGAGI (reference sequence). This CDR3 contains 14 residues. The DNA of the CDR3 is TGTGCCAGCAGTTACTCGGAGGCCTCCTACGAGCAGTACTTC. Residues: CASSYSEASYEQYF.

The count of this clone is one. This chain connects TRBV27 to TRBJ2-1; TRBD2 aligns across 10 bases. The CDR3 consists of 13 residues. V gave up 6 bases and J gave up 12 bases; unmatched junction bases: 8. Germline CDR1 MNHEY, CDR2 SMNVEV (reference sequence). For the CDR3, the DNA is TGTGCCAGCAGCGGGCTAGCGGGGGCCGGGCAGTTCTTC. As protein: CASSGLAGAGQFF.

This clone came up once. The chain combines TRBV2 with TRBJ2-3; possibly TRBD2 for D (6 bases). Trimming stripped 3 bases from V and 0 bases from J, with 10 bases between. CDR3 length: 15 amino acids. Germline assignment: CDR1 SNHLY and CDR2 FYNNEI. The CDR3 reads CASSDNLASTDTQYF. The CDR3 DNA reads as TGTGCCAGCAGTGATAACCTAGCGAGCACAGATACGCAGTATTTT. Variable domain in full (rest from reference TRBV2 and TRBJ2-3): EPEVTQTPSHQVTQMGQEVILRCVPISNHLYFYWYRQILGQKVEFLVSFYNNEISEKSEIFDDQFSVERPDGSNFTLKIRSTKLEDSAMYFCASSDNLASTDTQYFGPGTRLTVL.

This clone was recorded only once. The chain is built from TRBV2 and TRBJ1-1; perhaps TRBD1 as D (6 bases). CDR3 length: 14 residues. V was pared by 8 bases and J by 0 bases, with 13 bases between. Germline V lookup: CDR1 SNHLY, CDR2 FYNNEI. The CDR3, as DNA: TGTGCCAGCCATTACAGGGAAATGAACACTGAAGCTTTCTTT. It specifies CASHYREMNTEAFF.

This clone occurred once. The rearrangement joins TRBV28 to TRBJ2-1; 7 bases agree with TRBD2. CDR1 and CDR2 from the germline V gene are MDHEN and SYDVKM. CDR3 length: 17 amino acids. Unmatched junction bases numbered 23, after V lost 4 bases and J lost 14 bases. The CDR3 region is CASSWASETDVPGGEFF. The DNA for the CDR3 is TGTGCCAGCAGTTGGGCATCTGAGACCGATGTACCTGGGGGGGAGTTCTTC.

This chain joins TRBV30 and TRBJ1-5; perhaps TRBD1 as D (6 bases). Germline V lookup: CDR1 GTSNPN, CDR2 SVGIG (reference sequence). CDR3 length: 18 amino acids. The ends were cut back, 0 bases at V and 0 bases at J, with 18 bases in the middle. CDR3 protein: CAWSVGQGIGYSNQPQHF. The CDR3 DNA sequence: TGTGCCTGGAGTGTAGGGCAGGGGATAGGGTATAGCAATCAGCCCCAGCATTTT. Full variable domain (outside the CDR3, taken from reference TRBV30 and TRBJ1-5): SQTIHQWPATLVQPVGSPLSLECTVEGTSNPNLYWYRQAAGRGLQLLFYSVGIGQISSEVPQNLSASRPQDRQFILSSKKLLLSDSGFYLCAWSVGQGIGYSNQPQHFGDGTRLSIL.

The chain joins TRBV6-1 to TRBJ1-2; no definite D call. From germline, CDR1 is MNHNS and CDR2 SASEGT. Trimming took off 2 bases at V and 5 bases at J, with 15 bases between the two ends. This CDR3 is built from 15 residues. The DNA for the CDR3 is TGTGCCAGCAGTGAACGGGTTACGGCAGTTTATGGCTACACCTTC. This sequence encodes CASSERVTAVYGYTF.

This chain uses TRBV11-2 with TRBJ2-1; the D is unclear. Deletions cut 1 base from V and 3 bases from J, with 13 bases between. The CDR3 is 16 amino acids. CDR1 is SGHAT, CDR2 FQNNGV, per germline. The CDR3 sequence is CASSLVLHPFYNEQFF. CDR3 nucleotides: TGTGCCAGCAGCTTAGTACTACACCCCTTCTACAATGAGCAGTTCTTC.